This T cell receptor (beta chain) is from a study of human T cells and chemical hapten exposure. Across the study: Largely, small differences in pooled library volume made per-sample TCR yields vary. Whole-study findings and limits: Expanded TCRs created a significantly greater count of big CDR3 similarity clusters than controls did.

CDR3 length: 14 residues. V gave up 0 bases and J gave up 1 base, with 9 bases separating them. Germline values: CDR1 DFQATT, CDR2 SNEGSKA (reference sequence). Separate cDNA molecules received unique molecular identifiers, which the library attached to them. In the authors' methods: The median was roughly 95,000 TCRs per sample, ranging about 23,224 to 690,600. TCRdb re-called the RACE reads with MiXCR, one entry per CDR3 protein. The V and J calls were determined by TCRdb, not by the authors. The table shows 180,000 or so distinct CDR3 sequences, with around 30% occurring only once. A word on this clonotype: Its matching antigen is unknown.

Time point reported: pre-sensitization, week 0. Treatment here: therapeutic diphenylcyclopropenone sensitization with weekly scalp DPC. Sequencing was performed on whole blood, taken in connection with sensitization to the hapten diphenylcyclopropenone (DPC). This TCR came from a woman younger than 45 with alopecia areata. Some clones in this sample may be carry-over from other donors' samples. V and J are TRBV20-1 and TRBJ2-5; weak D call: TRBD2 (5 bases). CDR3 region: CSARDEGSQETQYF. Here the CDR3 DNA reads TGCAGTGCTAGAGATGAGGGCAGCCAAGAGACCCAGTACTTC.